This TCR beta chain was retrieved from a study of blood T cell repertoires in COVID-19 (dated by TCRdb to the early 2020s). As for the study more broadly: Samples covering the acute and convalescent phases of COVID-19 were provided by collaborators in the United States, Italy and Spain. The material from the prospective study consisted of cDNA or gDNA derived from T cells, B-cell-depleted T cells, or PBMCs. Subjects who had been exposed to COVID-19, were actively infected with it, or had recovered from it provided the deeply sampled blood TCRbeta repertoires that made up the dataset. Where available, HLA class I and class II types were taken from metadata supplied by the sample provider and were not determined by assay-based typing. Samples came from the ongoing ImmuneRACE study (first 160 participants) plus 1,254 subjects from 6 global collaborators. A freely available public database, intended as a resource for researchers studying the immune response to SARS-CoV-2, is where the repertoires were released. Sample metadata almost always included a de-identified subject ID, COVID-19 status, age in years and sex.

The immunoSEQ Assay, a bias-controlled multiplex PCR, was used to amplify TCRbeta CDR3 regions from genomic DNA. Per the authors' processing: Within the assay, amplification of reference gene primers was used to estimate how many nucleated cells each sample contained. Sequence reads were collapsed and filtered to measure the absolute abundance of every unique TCRbeta CDR3 rearrangement. Productive Simpson clonality was computed per sample as the square root of Simpson's diversity index over productive rearrangements. TCRdb re-hosts the immuneACCESS table, in-frame sequences only. Its copies lack some clones; in the studies checked, an unresolved V gene accounts for under half of them, and the cause for the rest is not known. The DNA gave D and trimming, while V, J and clone size come from that table. The sample contains hundreds of thousands of clones, roughly 89% of them found a single time. The biggest ten clones account for 1.7% of the sample.

About this clone: The clone's antigen remains unknown. Base qualities are not provided; no much larger clone lies one nucleotide away.

The research as a whole found: The amount of clinical and demographic metadata varied by source and participant and was provided uncurated.

Enrolling through a virtual design, the prospective study's participants ranged in age from roughly 18 to 100 years and lived across approximately 25 United States geographic areas. In the prospective study, cohorts were assigned on the basis of participant-reported clinical history obtained from a screening survey and a study questionnaire. Each participant in the prospective study had whole blood, serum and a nasopharyngeal or oropharyngeal swab collected by mobile phlebotomists. Over a roughly two-month period, participants in the prospective study had the option of providing additional blood draws and questionnaires. Before DNA extraction, blood samples from the prospective study were shipped at room temperature or frozen. Sequenced material: PBMCs or T cells enriched from blood (not recorded which). This TCR derives from a woman younger than 30 with acute COVID-19.

Here the CDR3 is given as CSVDPQLSYEQYF. The DNA sequence follows: TGCAGCGTTGATCCCCAGTTATCCTACGAGCAGTACTTC. The chain joins TRBV29-1 to TRBJ2-7; the D segment cannot be called with confidence. There are 13 amino acids in the CDR3, from cysteine to phenylalanine inclusive. The sequence is cut down to CDR3 DNA, 39 bases in frame from base 1. CDR1 and CDR2 are read off the germline V gene as SQVTM and ANQGSEA. The V and J ends are trimmed by 3 bases and 1 base, leaving 10 bases between them.